The subject of this entry is one TCR beta chain. Its binding antigen is unknown. Base qualities are not at hand, and no much larger clone is one base apart. The cohort comprised more than 550 healthy bone marrow donors. At the time of sampling, every cohort member was nominally healthy, though immune exposures that went unrecorded were likely present. The donor was CMV seropositive and was included in the group of about 290 seropositive cohort members. A peripheral blood sample was collected from each donor, and TCR beta sequencing was performed on peripheral blood mononuclear cells. Genomic DNA extraction from the blood cell samples was performed with the Qiagen DNeasy Blood Extraction Kit. The library was prepared using the immunoSEQ multiplex PCR assay. A mixture of 60 forward primers for TCR Vbeta segments and 13 reverse primers for TCR Jbeta segments was used in the multiplex PCR. Amplification of the CDR3 region of rearranged TCR beta genes was performed with a multiplex PCR assay on genomic DNA. On the Illumina HiSeq System, the amplified TCR beta libraries were sequenced as 87-base-pair reads. The study's processing was this. Across the 666 repertoires, a later analysis counted some 81 million unique TCR beta chains, 8.5 million to 12 million of which were shared by at least two donors. Raw reads were error-corrected and collapsed into unique sequences by a nearest-neighbor algorithm in which closely related sequences were merged to remove PCR and sequencing errors. CDR3 sequences were aligned to IMGT reference sequences to assign V, D and J gene segments. For a sequence to be retained, a match of at least six nucleotides to both a V gene segment and a J gene segment was required. Rearrangements were classified as productive when the CDR3 lacked stop codons and remained in frame with V and J, and all other rearrangements were classified as non-productive. CDR3 was defined according to IMGT convention as the region running from the second conserved V-encoded cysteine to the conserved J-encoded phenylalanine. The earlier analysis of 500 to 650 of the donors excluded any sequence lacking an unambiguous match to a single V gene segment. An earlier analysis of several hundred of the donors called V segments functional above 56.7% productive rearrangements and segregating when the between-donor standard deviation exceeded 5%. A statistical classification framework was built to diagnose cytomegalovirus status from the catalog of TCR beta chain sequences. V and J gene assignment, in a later analysis, came from comparing TCR nucleotide sequences with IMGT/GENE-DB human TR gene sequences. The TCRdist pipeline was used in a later analysis to assign CDR3 sequences and most-parsimonious VDJ recombination scenarios. In a later analysis, every TCR beta chain was defined by the combination of its CDR3 amino acid sequence and its V-gene family, and reads without a unique V-gene family were dropped. A later analysis removed 550 to 700 highly shared, low-generation-probability nucleotide sequences to deal with suspected cross-contamination and a sequencing artifact. In a later analysis, a clonal expansion index was calculated for each public chain from normalized within-repertoire ranks of inferred template counts. A later analysis computed generation probabilities with a VDJ recombination model fitted to out-of-frame rearrangements, and checked the results against IGoR. A later analysis scored TCR-TCR, TCR-HLA and TCR-CMV co-occurrence with hypergeometric tests, applying a repertoire-size bias correction to TCR pairs. To estimate false discovery rates, a later analysis permuted the HLA or CMV assignments 20 times. In a later analysis, co-occurring TCRs were grouped using DBSCAN, and TCRdist sequence similarity was added for clustering within HLA-allele-positive subsets. Co-occurrence clustering excluded repertoires with fewer than 30,000 or more than 120,000 public chains, plus five with anomalous nucleotide sharing. Held by TCRdb, this immuneACCESS table contains in-frame sequences only and omits some clones. Under half of the omission traces to an unresolved V gene where checked; the cause of the rest is unknown. V, J and clone size are those of that table, while D and trimming were read from the DNA. This sample holds more than 90,000 clones; 70% were observed only once. The ten largest clones take up approximately 9% of the sample.

Trimmed from V: 2 bases; trimmed from J: 5 bases; junction bases lacking a gene match: 5. Based on the germline V gene, the CDR1 and CDR2 sequences are ENHRY and SYGVKD. The CDR3, cysteine through phenylalanine, is 14 amino acids long. The sequence is cut down to CDR3 DNA, 42 bases in frame from base 1. The data belong to a study of cytomegalovirus exposure and HLA in healthy donors (TCRdb year 2017). Broadly, across the study: An earlier analysis of 587 of the donors reported approximately 300 Gb of sequence data and about 120 million unique TCR beta sequences obtained from some 200 million T cells. An early release covering more than 500 HLA-typed donors comprised 300 to 350 gigabases of sequencing data and around 86 million unique TCR sequences. Of the approximately 400 genotyped donors, approximately 80% fell in the genetic ancestry cluster associated with self-reported Caucasian donors. The study aimed to test whether signatures of past pathogen exposure could be identified by cataloging public T cell receptors. The T cell repertoires of 670 or so subjects were profiled by immunosequencing and related to cytomegalovirus serostatus. Along with the roughly 700-subject first cohort, a separate validation cohort of approximately 110 different subjects was used. The study combined high-throughput TCR immunosequencing, statistical association of individual TCRs with disease status, and machine learning to predict cytomegalovirus infection status. To study patterns of TCR occurrence, a later analysis re-analyzed previously published TCR beta repertoires from just over 650 donors and added high-resolution HLA genotyping. In the later analysis, no new phenotypic data were used to find candidate immune exposures; instead, reliance was placed on TCR beta sequences and their occurrence across donors. An earlier analysis of some 500 of the donors applied high-throughput TCR beta sequencing to assess whether each TCR beta V gene segment acted as functional or pseudogenic. Donor age, sex, ethnicity and CMV serostatus were collected together with the repertoire data. In a later genetic analysis, genome-wide SNP genotypes for about 55% of the roughly 700 donors were used, and that subset was treated as a discovery cohort. All discovery cohort repertoires had been generated on a single sequencing platform. Class I and class II HLA loci were covered by the typing at four-digit resolution. Typing coverage varied by locus: roughly 629-640 donors for A, B, C, DRB1 and DQB1; under 550 for DQA1; some 610 for DPA1; 450 to 480 for DPB1. Roughly 5 DR-DQ haplotypes were treated as single units for association and clustering because of strong linkage in the cohort. Across approximately 420 genotyped donors of the cohort, an average of about 200,000 unique TCR beta nucleotide sequences per donor were sequenced, and roughly a sixth of those sequences were non-productive.

The full study reports these points: The sequencing pipeline was judged likely to have produced a cluster of highly shared sequence variants as a technical artifact. In both the original and validation cohorts, the classifier was reported to diagnose cytomegalovirus status with high specificity and sensitivity. A few of the identified cytomegalovirus-associated TCR beta chains were confirmed in vitro to be specific for cytomegalovirus antigens. Over 15 rarely observed V segments, including chromosome 9 orphons, were excluded from the earlier analysis of a few hundred of the donors because counts were too low. A further reported finding was that TCR beta sequences accurately predicted the HLA-A and HLA-B alleles for most subjects in the first cohort. A later analysis found that most CMV-associated TCR beta chains appeared HLA-restricted, with HLA associations seemingly driven largely by CMV exposure. According to the authors, the approach could potentially be generalized to other disease states and immunological phenotypes. Several of the top co-occurrence clusters appeared to be linked to parvovirus B19, influenza, CMV and Epstein-Barr virus, according to a later analysis. Across donors, most TCR sequences were observed very rarely, whereas some public TCRs were present in many individuals. The only immune exposure information available for the cohort was CMV serostatus. In a later analysis, HLA-associated TCR beta chains were found to be more clonally expanded and to have lower generation probabilities than equally common non-associated chains. In an earlier analysis of around 600 of the donors, most TCR beta V segments were observed in productive rearrangements about 87% or about 30% of the time, broadly matching IMGT annotations. Specific HLA alleles were associated with roughly 16,000 TCR beta sequences at a false discovery rate of 0.05 in a later analysis. The study gave a list of under 200 TCR beta chains associated with cytomegalovirus. According to a later genetic analysis, donors in an Asian-associated ancestry cluster had fewer N-insertions in productive TCRs than the approximately 700-donor mean. Only TCR beta chains were sequenced in this cohort, and the absence of alpha or paired-chain data limited detectable features. Correlated functional status among segregating V segments might reflect linkage disequilibrium, but an unknown experimental factor could not be ruled out. In a later analysis, the rate of TCR association differed among HLA loci, with DRB1 alleles having the most associated TCRs and HLA-C alleles having the fewest. Roughly uniform sequencing depth across donors was assumed in presence/absence analyses, although this assumption may not hold. Because HLA typing was unavailable for some donors at each locus, only the typed subset was used in association tests. Strong co-occurrence of HLA alleles, especially DR and DQ, made assigning TCR associations to individual alleles difficult. V-gene and J-gene trimming of TCR beta chains was associated with a missense DCLRE1C variant in a later genetic analysis, and the association was replicated in an independent cohort. Some IMGT-functional V segments, including TRBV6-2 and TRBV6-3, could not be told apart with the 87-base-pair reads, so those segments were excluded.

This TCR was sampled from a man between 25 and 39 years old in good health and CMV-seropositive. The chain was built from TRBV10-3 and TRBJ1-2, and TRBD1 matches 7 of the central bases. The sequencing sample was made of PBMCs. In nucleotide form, the sequence is TGTGCCATCAGTGAGAGGGACAGTCCGTATGGCTACACCTTC. The translation is CAISERDSPYGYTF.